A single sample gave rise to the 6 T cell receptor beta chains below, sequenced in a study of cytomegalovirus exposure and HLA in healthy donors. With 60 Vbeta and 13 Jbeta primers, the PCR was carried out. The repertoire was sequenced with immunoSEQ multiplex PCR; TCRdb's copy has only in-frame clones and lacks some. Found here are some 140,000 clones, 74% of them singletons; the top ten hold 2.1%. The sequencing input was PBMCs. Receptors originate from a man aged 25 to 45 in good health and CMV-seronegative.

The sample holds one count of this clone. This rearrangement joins TRBV27 to TRBJ1-2; D unclear. Trimming stripped 5 bases from V and 5 bases from J, with 12 bases between. Germline CDR1 is MNHEY and CDR2 is SMNVEV (reference sequence). The CDR3 is 13 residues long. DNA of the CDR3: TGTGCCAGCAGTACGGGGAACGGTTATGGCTACACCTTC. This sequence encodes CASSTGNGYGYTF.

This clone was seen more than once but under ten times. V gene TRBV29-1 combines with J gene TRBJ2-7; TRBD1 matches at 9 bases. This CDR3 spans 14 amino acids. Germline values: CDR1 SQVTM, CDR2 ANQGSEA. Trimming at V came to 1 base and at J to 6 bases, leaving 7 bases not matched to a gene. The CDR3 reads CSVEAGTGLGEQYF. CDR3 coding DNA: TGCAGCGTTGAAGCGGGGACAGGGCTGGGCGAGCAGTACTTC.

This clone was counted a few times. V and J are TRBV5-4 and TRBJ2-2; the match to TRBD2 covers 8 bases. The CDR3 is 15 amino acids. Germline CDR1 is SGHNT and CDR2 is YYREEE (reference sequence). Trimming at V came to 4 bases and at J to 3 bases, leaving 5 bases not matched to a gene. This chain's CDR3 is CASSPLAGYTGELFF. The CDR3 nucleotides read TGTGCCAGCAGCCCCCTAGCGGGTTACACCGGGGAGCTGTTTTTT.

This chain links TRBV9 with TRBJ2-1; 7 bases are a match to TRBD2. The V segment lost 6 bases and the J segment 0 bases; nucleotides outside the gene matches: 6. The CDR3 spans 15 residues. Germline CDR1 reads SGDLS; CDR2 reads YYNGEE. CDR3 amino acids: CASTNGGSSYNEQFF. The CDR3, as DNA: TGTGCCAGCACTAACGGGGGGAGCTCCTACAATGAGCAGTTCTTC.

In this sample, this clone turned up a few times. The rearrangement links TRBV5-4 to TRBJ2-3; 7 bases are shared with TRBD2. The CDR3 has 15 residues. Germline V gives CDR1 SGHNT, CDR2 YYREEE (reference sequence). V lost 3 bases and J lost 2; bases outside the gene matches: 6. The CDR3 loop is CASSSGRGSTDTQYF. The DNA of the CDR3 is TGTGCCAGCAGCTCTGGGCGGGGGTCCACAGATACGCAGTATTTT.

This clone occurred a few times. The chain combines TRBV5-1 with TRBJ1-1; D is unclear. The CDR3 is made up of 14 amino acids. The germline CDR1 and CDR2 sequences are SGHRS and YFSETQ. Trimming cost V 0 bases and J 1 base, with 7 bases left between them. The CDR3 DNA reads as TGCGCCAGCAGCTTGGTAGCAGCGAACACTGAAGCTTTCTTT. Its translation: CASSLVAANTEAFF. Variable domain in full (rest from reference TRBV5-1 and TRBJ1-1): KAGVTQTPRYLIKTRGQQVTLSCSPISGHRSVSWYQQTPGQGLQFLFEYFSETQRNKGNFPGRFSGRQFSNSRSEMNVSTLELGDSALYLCASSLVAANTEAFFGQGTRLTVV.